The present T cell receptor (beta chain) was sequenced within a study of shared clonotypes between healthy human individuals. The CDR3 sequence is 14 residues long. Germline V gene data show CDR1 as MDHEN and CDR2 as SYDVKM. Trimming removed 3 bases from V and 4 bases from J, with 13 bases in between. Profiling relied on immunoSEQ multiplex PCR, and the TCRdb table lists in-frame clones only, not all of them. The sample records some 1.5 million clones, roughly 96% being singletons. Those who donated, Caucasian adults without exception, all lived in Nashville, Tennessee. Points on this clone: In the same sample, other DNA sequences code for this CDR3.

The specimen sequenced was naive CD4+ T cells sorted from blood. Subset in this sample: CD45RA+ positively selected. This chain connects TRBV28 to TRBJ2-7; D may be TRBD2 (6 bases). This TCR derives from a man aged 25 to 45 in good health. Written as DNA, the CDR3 is TGTGCCAGCAGTTTTGGGGGACTCCTATACGAGCAGTACTTC. This sequence encodes CASSFGGLLYEQYF.